This TCR beta chain came from a study of sequential checkpoint blockade in melanoma. Study context: 75 to 95 pretreatment tumor DNA samples were TCRβ immunosequenced.

Generated by immunoSEQ multiplex PCR, the TCRdb table keeps only in-frame clones and is missing some. Among some 3,000 clones listed, 20% to 25% were seen once. Treatment meaning: randomized to nivolumab then ipilimumab (arm A) or the reverse (arm B). The germline V and J ends were trimmed by 6 bases and 0 bases, with 11 bases remaining between them. The germline CDR1 and CDR2 sequences are LNHDA and SQIVND (reference sequence). This CDR3 region has 15 residues. This TCR derives from a human patient with melanoma. Some clones in this sample may be carry-over from other donors' samples. The chain has TRBV19 and TRBJ1-4; the D is unclear. The source material was tumor tissue (inferred from file names), sampled from a patient given nivolumab and ipilimumab in sequence. CDR3 sequence: CASSIDGTTNEKLFF. As DNA, the CDR3 is TGTGCCAGTAGCATTGACGGAACAACTAATGAAAAACTGTTTTTT.